Here is one T cell receptor (beta chain) with its context. This entry is derived from a study of T cell responses to AZD1222 COVID-19 vaccine. The CDR3 runs to 14 residues. Germline V CDR1 and CDR2: SGHTS, YDEGEE. Trimming removed 0 bases at V and 6 bases at J, with 10 bases between. Measured with immunoSEQ multiplex PCR; TCRdb has only the in-frame clones, and not every one. The table has 110,000 or so clones, around 89% seen once; the top ten hold roughly 6.9%. The input for sequencing was peripheral blood, taken 28 days after the second AZD1222 dose. This rearrangement joins TRBV5-8 to TRBJ1-5; D gene unclear. The clonotype originates from an adult who received the AZD1222 COVID-19 vaccine. CDR3 in DNA: TGTGCCAGCAGCTTGGCCGGCTTTGGTCAGCCCCAGCATTTT. It encodes CASSLAGFGQPQHF.